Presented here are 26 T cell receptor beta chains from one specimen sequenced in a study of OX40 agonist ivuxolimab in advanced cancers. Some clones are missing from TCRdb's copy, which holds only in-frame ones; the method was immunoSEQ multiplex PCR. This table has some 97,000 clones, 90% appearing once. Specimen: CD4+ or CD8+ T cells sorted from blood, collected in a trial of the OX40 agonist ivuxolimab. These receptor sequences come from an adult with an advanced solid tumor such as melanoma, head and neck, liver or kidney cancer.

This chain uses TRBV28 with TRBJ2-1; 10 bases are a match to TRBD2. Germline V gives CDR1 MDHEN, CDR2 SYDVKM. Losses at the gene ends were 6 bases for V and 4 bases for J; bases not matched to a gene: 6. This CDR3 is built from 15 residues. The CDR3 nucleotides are TGTGCCAGCAGCCTCGGGACTAGCGCATACAATGAGCAGTTCTTC. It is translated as CASSLGTSAYNEQFF. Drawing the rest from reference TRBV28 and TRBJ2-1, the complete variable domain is DVKVTQSSRYLVKRTGEKVFLECVQDMDHENMFWYRQDPGLGLRLIYFSYDVKMKEKGDIPEGYSVSREKKERFSLILESASTNQTSMYLCASSLGTSAYNEQFFGPGTRLTVL.

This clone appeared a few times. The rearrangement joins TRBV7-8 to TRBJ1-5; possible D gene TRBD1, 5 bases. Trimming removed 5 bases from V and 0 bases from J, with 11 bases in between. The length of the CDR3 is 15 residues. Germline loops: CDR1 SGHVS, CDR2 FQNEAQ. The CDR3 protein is CASSPGGSSNQPQHF. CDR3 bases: TGTGCCAGCAGCCCGGGGGGGAGTAGCAATCAGCCCCAGCATTTT.

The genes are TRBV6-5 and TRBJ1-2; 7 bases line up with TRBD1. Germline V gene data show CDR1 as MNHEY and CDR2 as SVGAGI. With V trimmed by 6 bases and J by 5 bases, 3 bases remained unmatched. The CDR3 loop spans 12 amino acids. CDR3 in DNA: TGTGCCAGCAGGGGGACAGCGTATGGCTACACCTTC. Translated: CASRGTAYGYTF.

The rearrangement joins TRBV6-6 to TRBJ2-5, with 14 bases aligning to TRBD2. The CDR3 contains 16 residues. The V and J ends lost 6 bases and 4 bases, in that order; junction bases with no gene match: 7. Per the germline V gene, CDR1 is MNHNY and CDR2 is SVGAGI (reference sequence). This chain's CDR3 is CASSFQTSGGAETQYF. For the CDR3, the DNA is TGTGCCAGCAGCTTCCAGACTAGCGGGGGGGCAGAGACCCAGTACTTC.

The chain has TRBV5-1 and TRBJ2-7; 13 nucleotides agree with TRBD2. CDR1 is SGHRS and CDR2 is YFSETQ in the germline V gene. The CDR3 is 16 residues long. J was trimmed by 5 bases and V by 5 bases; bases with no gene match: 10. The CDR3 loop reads CASRRTGLAGIHEQYF. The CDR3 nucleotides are TGCGCCAGCAGACGGACGGGACTAGCGGGGATCCACGAGCAGTACTTC.

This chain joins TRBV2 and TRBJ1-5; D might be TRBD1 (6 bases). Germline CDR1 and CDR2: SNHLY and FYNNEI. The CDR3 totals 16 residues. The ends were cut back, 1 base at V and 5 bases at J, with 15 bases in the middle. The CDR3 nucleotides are TGTGCCAGCAGTGAAGGGGGGCGACGGGTCGATCAGCCCCAGCATTTT. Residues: CASSEGGRRVDQPQHF.

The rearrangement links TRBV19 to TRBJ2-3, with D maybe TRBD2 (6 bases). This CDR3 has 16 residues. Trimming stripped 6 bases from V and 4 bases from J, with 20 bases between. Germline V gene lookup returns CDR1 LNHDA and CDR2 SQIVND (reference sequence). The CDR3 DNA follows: TGTGCCAGTAGGAACCCGGGACTTTCGCGGGCAGATACGCAGTATTTT. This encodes CASRNPGLSRADTQYF.

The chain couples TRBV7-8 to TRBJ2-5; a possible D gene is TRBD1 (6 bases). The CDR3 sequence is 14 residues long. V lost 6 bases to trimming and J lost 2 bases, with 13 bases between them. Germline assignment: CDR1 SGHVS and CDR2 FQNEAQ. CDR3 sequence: CASSDTGYQETQYF. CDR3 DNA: TGTGCCAGCAGTGATACAGGGTATCAAGAGACCCAGTACTTC. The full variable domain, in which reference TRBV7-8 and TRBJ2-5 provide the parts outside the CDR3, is GAGVSQSPRYKVAKRGQDVALRCDPISGHVSLFWYQQALGQGPEFLTYFQNEAQLDKSGLPSDRFFAERPEGSVSTLKIQRTQQEDSAVYLCASSDTGYQETQYFGPGTRLLVL.

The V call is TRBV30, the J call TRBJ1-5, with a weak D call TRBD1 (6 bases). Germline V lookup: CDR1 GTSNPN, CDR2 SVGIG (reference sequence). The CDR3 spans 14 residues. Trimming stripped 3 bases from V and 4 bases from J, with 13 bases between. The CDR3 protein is CAWSRTATNQPQHF. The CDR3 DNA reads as TGTGCCTGGAGCAGGACAGCGACGAATCAGCCCCAGCATTTT.

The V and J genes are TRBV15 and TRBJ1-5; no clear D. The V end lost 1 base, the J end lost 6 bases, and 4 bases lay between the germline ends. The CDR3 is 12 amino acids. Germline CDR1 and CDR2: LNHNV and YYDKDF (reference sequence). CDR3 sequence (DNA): TGTGCCACCAGCAGAGGGCCTCAGCCCCAGCATTTT. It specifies CATSRGPQPQHF.

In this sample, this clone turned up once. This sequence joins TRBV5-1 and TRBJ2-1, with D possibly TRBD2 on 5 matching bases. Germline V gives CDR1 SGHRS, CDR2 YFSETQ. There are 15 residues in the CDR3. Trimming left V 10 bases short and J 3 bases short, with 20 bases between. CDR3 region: CADGRGLDVYNEQFF. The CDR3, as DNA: TGCGCCGACGGAAGAGGGCTAGACGTCTACAATGAGCAGTTCTTC.

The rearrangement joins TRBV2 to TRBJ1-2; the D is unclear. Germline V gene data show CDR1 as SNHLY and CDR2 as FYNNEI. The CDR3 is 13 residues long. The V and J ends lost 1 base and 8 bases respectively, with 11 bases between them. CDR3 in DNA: TGTGCCAGCAGTGAAGACACGGACTGGGGCTACACCTTC. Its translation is CASSEDTDWGYTF.

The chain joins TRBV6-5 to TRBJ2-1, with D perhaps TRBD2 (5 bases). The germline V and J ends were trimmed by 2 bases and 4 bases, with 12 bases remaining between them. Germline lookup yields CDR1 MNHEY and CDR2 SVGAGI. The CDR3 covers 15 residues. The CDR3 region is CASSYLASHYNEQFF. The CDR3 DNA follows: TGTGCCAGCAGTTACCTAGCATCCCATTACAATGAGCAGTTCTTC.

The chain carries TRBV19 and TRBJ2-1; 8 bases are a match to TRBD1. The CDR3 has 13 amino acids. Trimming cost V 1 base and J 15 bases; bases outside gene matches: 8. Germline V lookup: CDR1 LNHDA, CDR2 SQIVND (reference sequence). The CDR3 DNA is TGTGCCAGTAGTATAGGGCGCCGGGACAGGCTGTTCTTC. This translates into CASSIGRRDRLFF.

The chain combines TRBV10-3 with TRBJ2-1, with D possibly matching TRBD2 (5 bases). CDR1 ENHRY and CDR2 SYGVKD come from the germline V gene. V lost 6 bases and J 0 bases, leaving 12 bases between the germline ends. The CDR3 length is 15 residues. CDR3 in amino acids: CAISLTKSSYNEQFF. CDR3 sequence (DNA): TGTGCCATCAGCCTGACTAAGAGCTCCTACAATGAGCAGTTCTTC.

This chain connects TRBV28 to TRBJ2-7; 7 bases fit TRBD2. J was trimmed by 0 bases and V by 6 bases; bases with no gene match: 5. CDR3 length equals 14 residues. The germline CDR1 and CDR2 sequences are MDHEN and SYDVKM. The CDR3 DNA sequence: TGTGCCAGCAGCTCAACGGGAGGCTCCTACGAGCAGTACTTC. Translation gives CASSSTGGSYEQYF.

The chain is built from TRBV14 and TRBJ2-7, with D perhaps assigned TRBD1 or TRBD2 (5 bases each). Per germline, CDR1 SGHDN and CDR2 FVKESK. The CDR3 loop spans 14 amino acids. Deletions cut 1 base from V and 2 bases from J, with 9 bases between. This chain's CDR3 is CASSQGGSAYEQYF. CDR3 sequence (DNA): TGTGCCAGCAGCCAAGGGGGGAGCGCCTACGAGCAGTACTTC.

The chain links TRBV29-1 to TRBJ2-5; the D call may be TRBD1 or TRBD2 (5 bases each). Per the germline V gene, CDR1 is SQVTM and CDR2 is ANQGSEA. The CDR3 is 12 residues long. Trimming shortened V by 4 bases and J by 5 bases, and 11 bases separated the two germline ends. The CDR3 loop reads CSVAGTGETQYF. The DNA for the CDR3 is TGCAGCGTTGCAGGGACCGGGGAGACCCAGTACTTC.

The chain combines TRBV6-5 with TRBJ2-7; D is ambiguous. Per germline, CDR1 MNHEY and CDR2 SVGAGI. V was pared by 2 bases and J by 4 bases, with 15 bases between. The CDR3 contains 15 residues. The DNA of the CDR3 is TGTGCCAGCAGTTACGAACCCGGTACAGTTTACGAGCAGTACTTC. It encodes CASSYEPGTVYEQYF.

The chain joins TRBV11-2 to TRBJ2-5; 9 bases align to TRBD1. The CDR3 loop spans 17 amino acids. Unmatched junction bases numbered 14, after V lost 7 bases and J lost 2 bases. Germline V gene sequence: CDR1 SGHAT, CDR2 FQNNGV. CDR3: CASTPFTGGAGQETQYF. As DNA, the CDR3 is TGTGCCAGCACCCCGTTCACAGGGGGCGCGGGACAAGAGACCCAGTACTTC.

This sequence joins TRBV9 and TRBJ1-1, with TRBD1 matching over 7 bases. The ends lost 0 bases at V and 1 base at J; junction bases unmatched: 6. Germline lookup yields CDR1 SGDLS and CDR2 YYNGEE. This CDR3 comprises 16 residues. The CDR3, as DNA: TGTGCCAGCAGCGTAGATGGCAGGGGGACGAACACTGAAGCTTTCTTT. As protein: CASSVDGRGTNTEAFF.

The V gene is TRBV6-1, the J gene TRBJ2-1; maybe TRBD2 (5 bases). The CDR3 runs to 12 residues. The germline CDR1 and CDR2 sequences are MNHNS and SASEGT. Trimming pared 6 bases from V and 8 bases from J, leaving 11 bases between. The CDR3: CASRLWTHEQFF. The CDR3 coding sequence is TGTGCCAGCAGACTTTGGACTCATGAGCAGTTCTTC.

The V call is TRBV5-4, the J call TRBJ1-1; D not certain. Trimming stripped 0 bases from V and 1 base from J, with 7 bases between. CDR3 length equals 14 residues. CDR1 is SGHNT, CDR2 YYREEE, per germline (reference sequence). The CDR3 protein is CASSLDGANTEAFF. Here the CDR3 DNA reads TGTGCCAGCAGCTTGGACGGAGCGAACACTGAAGCTTTCTTT.

The DNA of the CDR3 is TGCGCCAGCAGCGGGAGGGGGGGCCGGGAGACCCAGTACTTC. Residues: CASSGRGGRETQYF. The chain links TRBV5-1 to TRBJ2-5, with D possibly being TRBD2 (7 bases). The V gene lost 4 bases and the J gene lost 5 bases, with 15 bases spanning the gap. CDR1 is SGHRS, CDR2 YFSETQ, per germline. The CDR3 length is 14 residues.

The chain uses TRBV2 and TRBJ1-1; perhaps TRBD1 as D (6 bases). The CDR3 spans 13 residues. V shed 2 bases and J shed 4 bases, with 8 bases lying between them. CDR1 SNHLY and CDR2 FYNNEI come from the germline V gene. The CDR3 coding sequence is TGTGCCAGCAGTGAAAAGGGGGGCACTGAAGCTTTCTTT. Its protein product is CASSEKGGTEAFF. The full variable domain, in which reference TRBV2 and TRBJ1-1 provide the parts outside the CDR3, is EPEVTQTPSHQVTQMGQEVILRCVPISNHLYFYWYRQILGQKVEFLVSFYNNEISEKSEIFDDQFSVERPDGSNFTLKIRSTKLEDSAMYFCASSEKGGTEAFFGQGTRLTVV.

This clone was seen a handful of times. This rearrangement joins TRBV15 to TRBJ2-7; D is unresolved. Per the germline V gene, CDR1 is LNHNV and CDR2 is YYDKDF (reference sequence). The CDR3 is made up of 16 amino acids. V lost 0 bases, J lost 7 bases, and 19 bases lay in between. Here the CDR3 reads CATSRDRETGPREQYF. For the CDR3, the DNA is TGTGCCACCAGCAGAGATCGAGAAACTGGGCCCCGGGAGCAGTACTTC.